Listed below are T cell receptor beta chains from one sample, sequenced in a study of PD-L1 blockade in urothelial cancer. The repertoire was sequenced with immunoSEQ multiplex PCR; TCRdb's copy has only in-frame clones and lacks some. The table lists under 20,000 clones, around nine tenths of them singletons. Sequences were derived from PBMCs, sampled around atezolizumab (anti-PD-L1) treatment. The receptors here all came from a man in his sixties or seventies with urothelial cancer. Each CDR3 is given with its conserved first and last residue. Each record gives: D gene, V gene, J gene, clone size, CDR3 DNA, CDR3 protein. The D gene is left open where the match is weak. Clone size is not always given. Where it is, it says once, few, many or a class for expanded clones.

-,TRBV7-9,TRBJ1-2,-,TGTGCCAGCACTGATACAAACTATGGCTACACCTTC,CASTDTNYGYTF
-,TRBV6-1,TRBJ1-1,-,TGTGCCAGTAGGACATTTCCGAACACTGAAGCTTTCTTT,CASRTFPNTEAFF
-,TRBV4-2,TRBJ2-3,-,TGTGCCAGCAGCCAAGGGGTCGCGGGCACAGATACGCAGTATTTT,CASSQGVAGTDTQYF
TRBD2,TRBV5-1,TRBJ2-1,-,TGCGCCAGCAGCTTGGCTAGCGGAGAATACAATGAGCAGTTCTTC,CASSLASGEYNEQFF
-,TRBV2,TRBJ1-3,-,TGTGCCAGCAGTGAATTCTCTTCCCCCTCTGGAAACACCATATATTTT,CASSEFSSPSGNTIYF
-,TRBV11-2,TRBJ2-2,-,TGTGCCAGCAGCTTAGTCCGCCTAGTTACGAACACCGGGGAGCTGTTTTTT,CASSLVRLVTNTGELFF
TRBD1,TRBV5-1,TRBJ1-1,-,TGCGCCAGCAGCTCAACCGGGACAGGGGCTGAAGCTTTCTTT,CASSSTGTGAEAFF
TRBD1,TRBV30,TRBJ2-5,-,TGTGCCTGGAGGGGGGACAGTAAGACCCAGTACTTC,CAWRGDSKTQYF
TRBD2,TRBV7-8,TRBJ2-7,-,TGTGCCAGCAGCCCTCCGGGACTAGTCCCCTACGAGCAGTACTTC,CASSPPGLVPYEQYF
TRBD1,TRBV5-4,TRBJ1-2,few,TGTGCCAGCAGCCGAGACAGGGATAGGTATGGCTACACCTTC,CASSRDRDRYGYTF
TRBD2,TRBV27,TRBJ2-3,-,TGTGCCAGCAGGCGGCTAGCGGGTACTGAAGAGGGGGGAAACTCAGATACGCAGTATTTT,CASRRLAGTEEGGNSDTQYF
-,TRBV28,TRBJ2-7,-,TGTGCCAGCAGTAGTCCAGGATACTCCTACGAGCAGTACTTC,CASSSPGYSYEQYF
TRBD2,TRBV6-5,TRBJ2-1,-,TGTGCCAGCAAATCTAGCGGGGAGCAGTTCTTC,CASKSSGEQFF
-,TRBV11-2,TRBJ2-3,-,TGTGCCAGCAGCTTTGGGGGAGGTCTTCCGTATTTT,CASSFGGGLPYF
-,TRBV23-1,TRBJ1-5,-,TGCGCCAGCAGTCACAAACGGAGGTCCAATCAGCCCCAGCATTTT,CASSHKRRSNQPQHF
-,TRBV6-5,TRBJ1-3,-,TGTGCCAGCAGTTACTCGCGAGGGACTGGAAACACCATATATTTT,CASSYSRGTGNTIYF
TRBD1,TRBV6-4,TRBJ2-3,-,TGTGCCAGCAGGCTCGGGACAGGCACAGATACGCAGTATTTT,CASRLGTGTDTQYF
-,TRBV6-5,TRBJ1-5,-,TGTGCCAGCAGTTACCCCAGACGCGGCCAGCATTTT,CASSYPRRGQHF
-,TRBV7-6,TRBJ2-2,-,TGTGCCAGCAGCCCAACGAGGAGCACCGGGGAGCTGTTTTTT,CASSPTRSTGELFF
-,TRBV7-2,TRBJ2-5,-,TGTGCCAGCAGCCTTCGCGCCAGGGGAGGGGGAGAGACCCAGTACTTC,CASSLRARGGGETQYF
-,TRBV5-1,TRBJ2-5,-,TGCGCCAGCAGCTTGTTCCCAGGGGAGCCCCAGTACTTC,CASSLFPGEPQYF
TRBD2,TRBV11-2,TRBJ2-1,-,TGTGCCAGCAGACCGCTAGCGGGGAGATACAATGAGCAGTTCTTC,CASRPLAGRYNEQFF
-,TRBV28,TRBJ2-3,-,TGTGCCAGCAGTGAAACCCCGAGTCGCACAGATACGCAGTATTTT,CASSETPSRTDTQYF
TRBD1,TRBV18,TRBJ1-1,-,TGTGCCAGCCAACCTACAGGGGACACTGAAGCTTTCTTT,CASQPTGDTEAFF
-,TRBV2,TRBJ2-1,-,TGTGCCAGCAGTGAAAACAGCCCGAGACCCAATGAGCAGTTCTTC,CASSENSPRPNEQFF
-,TRBV2,TRBJ1-5,-,TGTGCCAGCACTGCCCAGGGTCTCCGCAATCAGCCCCAGCATTTT,CASTAQGLRNQPQHF
TRBD1,TRBV27,TRBJ2-7,-,TGTGCCAGCAGTTTATTGGGACAGGGGAGGCCCGAGCAGTACTTC,CASSLLGQGRPEQYF
TRBD2,TRBV5-5,TRBJ2-5,-,TGTGCCAGCAGCCATAGCGGGGGGGCTTTTGAGACCCAGTACTTC,CASSHSGGAFETQYF
-,TRBV2,TRBJ2-2,-,TGTGCCAGCAGTGAAGGAGGGTACGGGGAGCTGTTTTTT,CASSEGGYGELFF
TRBD1,TRBV4-1,TRBJ1-2,-,TGCGCCAGCAGCCAAAGACAGGGACCTAACTATGGCTACACCTTC,CASSQRQGPNYGYTF
TRBD1,TRBV2,TRBJ1-1,-,TGTGCCAGCAGTGTCCCGGGGACAGGGGTGGGGGGCACTGAAGCTTTCTTT,CASSVPGTGVGGTEAFF
-,TRBV2,TRBJ2-6,-,TGTGCCAGCAGTGAACCTCCCTCTGGGGCCAACGTCCTGACTTTC,CASSEPPSGANVLTF
-,TRBV5-1,TRBJ1-2,-,TGCGCCAGCAGCCTGGGAGATGTGGGCTACACCTTC,CASSLGDVGYTF
-,TRBV5-1,TRBJ2-6,large,TGCGCCAGCAGCCTGAGGGGGAGTCCCCCTGGGGCCAACGTCCTGACTTTC,CASSLRGSPPGANVLTF
TRBD1,TRBV7-9,TRBJ1-1,-,TGTGCCAGCACCGGACAGGGAACTGAAGCTTTCTTT,CASTGQGTEAFF
-,TRBV29-1,TRBJ1-3,-,TGCAGCGTCTCTGGGAGGGGGTCTGGAAACACCATATATTTT,CSVSGRGSGNTIYF
-,TRBV4-2,TRBJ1-1,-,TGTGCCAGCAGCCAAGACAGGGCGGCCACTGAAGCTTTCTTT,CASSQDRAATEAFF
TRBD2,TRBV2,TRBJ2-3,-,TGTGCCAGCACAAAAGGGACTATTTTGTGGTCAGATACGCAGTATTTT,CASTKGTILWSDTQYF
-,TRBV27,TRBJ2-5,-,TGTGCCAGCAGTTTCCGCATTGGGGCAGGGACCCAGTACTTC,CASSFRIGAGTQYF
-,TRBV5-1,TRBJ1-1,-,TGCGCCAGCAGCTTGGACAACCCGAACACTGAAGCTTTCTTT,CASSLDNPNTEAFF
TRBD2,TRBV10-1,TRBJ2-2,-,TGCGCCAGCAGTGATAGCGGGGGGGTCGGCACCGGGGAGCTGTTTTTT,CASSDSGGVGTGELFF
-,TRBV6-5,TRBJ2-5,-,TGTGCCAGCAGTTACGACAGACAAGAGACCCAGTACTTC,CASSYDRQETQYF